This is a list of T cell receptor beta chains from one sample in a study of yellow fever vaccine responses in identical twins. TCRdb re-analysed the RT-PCR reads in MiXCR, keeping a single row per CDR3 protein. The sample lists approximately 950 distinct CDR3 sequences, roughly four fifths occurring once. The sequences come from T cells from blood (PBMCs), unsorted or a sorted subset (not recorded which), collected before or after yellow fever vaccination (not recorded which). These receptors came from a female donor who received the yellow fever vaccine. Both conserved end residues are part of each CDR3. A row's size may be missing; if present it is once, few, many or a size class.

v_call,j_call,clone_size,cdr3_aa
TRBV7-3,TRBJ2-3,NA,CASSLTGSTDTQYF
TRBV7-9,TRBJ1-1,NA,CASSRSGAEAFF
TRBV11-1,TRBJ2-3,NA,CASRRRTSASDTQYF
TRBV5-5,TRBJ2-6,NA,CASSLSGTNSGANVLTF
TRBV11-1,TRBJ2-3,NA,CASSYGLAGAGRRDTQYF
TRBV29-1,TRBJ1-3,NA,CSASTSGNTIYF
TRBV4-2,TRBJ2-1,NA,CASSREGSQHYNEQFF
TRBV7-3,TRBJ2-1,NA,CASSLIAGNEQFF
TRBV7-3,TRBJ2-5,once,CASSRGQGETQYF
TRBV2,TRBJ2-7,NA,CASSEQGEAYEQYF
TRBV4-1,TRBJ1-1,few,CASSQVWGGTEAFF
TRBV9,TRBJ1-2,NA,CASSGWDNYGYTF
TRBV10-3,TRBJ2-1,NA,CATVGAYTNEQFF
TRBV7-3,TRBJ2-3,NA,CASSLTSGTTDTQYF
TRBV12-3/TRBV12-4,TRBJ1-1,NA,CASSLDGGGTEAFF
TRBV4-2,TRBJ2-7,NA,CASSQEWRVPYEQYF
TRBV6-1,TRBJ2-5,NA,CASSQGLAGQETQYF
TRBV5-8,TRBJ2-1,NA,CASLSGPSSYNEQFF
TRBV11-1,TRBJ1-1,once,CASSLRVTEAFF
TRBV11-1,TRBJ2-3,NA,CASSGVRADTQYF
TRBV7-3,TRBJ1-1,NA,CASSRHMNTEAFF
TRBV7-3,TRBJ2-1,NA,CASSFPADNEQFF
TRBV4-3,TRBJ2-3,few,CASSVQLAGGTDTQYF
TRBV11-1,TRBJ2-5,NA,CASSLGWTDQETQYF
TRBV4-2,TRBJ1-5,NA,CASSQDSTANQPQHF
TRBV10-2,TRBJ2-5,NA,CASSVTPPPGETQYF
TRBV6-1,TRBJ2-1,NA,CASSLGQARIMDEQFF
TRBV11-1,TRBJ2-1,NA,CASSLGGVYNEQFF
TRBV5-1,TRBJ2-5,NA,CASSLDIWETQYF